A selection of T cell receptor beta chains follows, all from one sample in a study of HIV-infected patients and healthy controls. Via MiXCR, TCRdb re-called the 5' RACE reads, giving one row per CDR3 protein. The sample has under 20,000 distinct CDR3 sequences; around 10% are singletons. The sample comprised blood. The receptors stem from an adult in good health. Both conserved end residues are part of each CDR3. The order of the fields is CDR3 DNA, CDR3 protein, clone size, D gene, V gene, J gene. D genes are given only for firm matches. Some rows mark clone size as missing; the rest say once, few, many or name a class of expanded clone.

CDR3nt: TGCAGTGCTAGCGGGGGAAGCTCCTACGAGCAGTACTTC
CDR3aa: CSASGGSSYEQYF
abundance: many
d_gene: -
v_gene: TRBV20-1
j_gene: TRBJ2-7

CDR3nt: TGTGCCAGCAGCTTTCGCAGGGAGTCCGATGAGCAGTTCTTC
CDR3aa: CASSFRRESDEQFF
abundance: many
d_gene: -
v_gene: TRBV7-8
j_gene: TRBJ2-1

CDR3nt: TGCGCCAGCAGCCAAGATGGACTGCCATCCTACGAGCAGTACTTC
CDR3aa: CASSQDGLPSYEQYF
abundance: many
d_gene: -
v_gene: TRBV4-1
j_gene: TRBJ2-7

CDR3nt: TGCGCCAGCAGCCGAGGACTCCCCCCGGGGGAGCAGTTCTTC
CDR3aa: CASSRGLPPGEQFF
abundance: many
d_gene: -
v_gene: TRBV4-3
j_gene: TRBJ2-1

CDR3nt: TGCAGCGTCCGGACTAGCGGAGCCAAGAGCTCCTACAATGAGCAGTTCTTC
CDR3aa: CSVRTSGAKSSYNEQFF
abundance: medium-sized
d_gene: TRBD2
v_gene: TRBV29-1
j_gene: TRBJ2-1

CDR3nt: TGTGCCAGCAGCTTGGGGTCTGGGGCCAACGTCCTGACTTTC
CDR3aa: CASSLGSGANVLTF
abundance: -
d_gene: -
v_gene: TRBV5-6
j_gene: TRBJ2-6

CDR3nt: TGTGCCAGCTTCCCGGGCCACAGGTTTGGGAACTACGAGCAGTACTTC
CDR3aa: CASFPGHRFGNYEQYF
abundance: many
d_gene: -
v_gene: TRBV28
j_gene: TRBJ2-7

CDR3nt: TGTGCCAGCAGCCAAGTCGGAAAGGGTGGGACCGATGAGCAGTTCTTC
CDR3aa: CASSQVGKGGTDEQFF
abundance: many
d_gene: -
v_gene: TRBV3-1
j_gene: TRBJ2-1

CDR3nt: TGTGCCAGCAACAAGGCGGGGAAGTTTTCACCCCTCCACTTT
CDR3aa: CASNKAGKFSPLHF
abundance: many
d_gene: -
v_gene: TRBV28
j_gene: TRBJ1-6

CDR3nt: TGTGCCAGCTCACCCCCAGGACTAGCAATGGACATTCAGTACTTC
CDR3aa: CASSPPGLAMDIQYF
abundance: medium-sized
d_gene: TRBD2
v_gene: TRBV18
j_gene: TRBJ2-4

CDR3nt: TGTGCCAGCAGTTTATGGGGACTCACCACAGATACGCAGTATTTT
CDR3aa: CASSLWGLTTDTQYF
abundance: -
d_gene: -
v_gene: TRBV28
j_gene: TRBJ2-3

CDR3nt: TGTGCCAGCAGCGTACAAGGGAGAGATACGCAGTATTTT
CDR3aa: CASSVQGRDTQYF
abundance: many
d_gene: -
v_gene: TRBV9
j_gene: TRBJ2-3

CDR3nt: TGTGCCAGCAGTTTGGGGGGACACACAGATACGCAGTATTTT
CDR3aa: CASSLGGHTDTQYF
abundance: many
d_gene: -
v_gene: TRBV28
j_gene: TRBJ2-3

CDR3nt: TGTGCCAGCAGTCTAGGGAGCAATGAGCAGTTCTTC
CDR3aa: CASSLGSNEQFF
abundance: medium-sized
d_gene: -
v_gene: TRBV25-1
j_gene: TRBJ2-1

CDR3nt: TGCAGCGTTGAACAGCGGGAGCATCCGTATGAGCAGTTCTTC
CDR3aa: CSVEQREHPYEQFF
abundance: many
d_gene: TRBD2
v_gene: TRBV29-1
j_gene: TRBJ2-1

CDR3nt: TGTGCCAGCACCCGGGGCTGGGCCGCTATTGACTATGGCTACACCTTC
CDR3aa: CASTRGWAAIDYGYTF
abundance: many
d_gene: -
v_gene: TRBV28
j_gene: TRBJ1-2

CDR3nt: TGTGCCAGCAGGGTCGGAAGTGGAGAGACCCAGTACTTC
CDR3aa: CASRVGSGETQYF
abundance: many
d_gene: -
v_gene: TRBV7-8
j_gene: TRBJ2-5

CDR3nt: TGTGCCAGCTCACCTGCTGGGAGCAGGGTGAACACTGAAGCTTTCTTT
CDR3aa: CASSPAGSRVNTEAFF
abundance: many
d_gene: -
v_gene: TRBV18
j_gene: TRBJ1-1

CDR3nt: TGCAGTGCTAGTGGGCGTTTGCAGTATTTT
CDR3aa: CSASGRLQYF
abundance: -
d_gene: -
v_gene: TRBV20-1
j_gene: TRBJ2-3

CDR3nt: TGTGCCAGCAGTTACAAAGGTGGGACCGACACCTACGAGCAGTACTTC
CDR3aa: CASSYKGGTDTYEQYF
abundance: medium-sized
d_gene: -
v_gene: TRBV6-2/TRBV6-3
j_gene: TRBJ2-7

CDR3nt: TGTGCCAGCGCGCGGCAGCCCCAGCATTTT
CDR3aa: CASARQPQHF
abundance: few
d_gene: -
v_gene: TRBV11-2
j_gene: TRBJ1-5

CDR3nt: TGCAGTGCTAGAGTTCCGGCGGGGATCTCCTACAATGAGCAGTTCTTC
CDR3aa: CSARVPAGISYNEQFF
abundance: medium-sized
d_gene: -
v_gene: TRBV20-1
j_gene: TRBJ2-1

CDR3nt: TGTGCCAGTAGTATTCTCGGGGGACAACTTAATGAAAAACTGTTTTTT
CDR3aa: CASSILGGQLNEKLFF
abundance: many
d_gene: -
v_gene: TRBV19
j_gene: TRBJ1-4

CDR3nt: TGTGCCTGGAACCGGGACAGGGGCAATCAGCCCCAGCATTTT
CDR3aa: CAWNRDRGNQPQHF
abundance: many
d_gene: TRBD1
v_gene: TRBV30
j_gene: TRBJ1-5

CDR3nt: TGTGCCAGCTCACCACGACCCGGGACAGAGTTCGGCAATGAGCAGTTCTTC
CDR3aa: CASSPRPGTEFGNEQFF
abundance: many
d_gene: TRBD1
v_gene: TRBV18
j_gene: TRBJ2-1

CDR3nt: TGTGCCAGCAGCCCCGGGAAGGGCTCCTACAATGAGCAGTTCTTC
CDR3aa: CASSPGKGSYNEQFF
abundance: many
d_gene: -
v_gene: TRBV4-2
j_gene: TRBJ2-1

CDR3nt: TGTGCCAGCAGCCAATCTAGCGGGAGAATCTACAATGAGCAGTTCTTC
CDR3aa: CASSQSSGRIYNEQFF
abundance: medium-sized
d_gene: TRBD2
v_gene: TRBV9
j_gene: TRBJ2-1

CDR3nt: TGTGCCTGGAGTGCTGGGACACCTAGTAGGAAAAACATTCAGTACTTC
CDR3aa: CAWSAGTPSRKNIQYF
abundance: many
d_gene: -
v_gene: TRBV30
j_gene: TRBJ2-4

CDR3nt: TGTGCCAGCAGTTACGCGGCAGGGCGGGGCTATGGCTACACCTTC
CDR3aa: CASSYAAGRGYGYTF
abundance: few
d_gene: -
v_gene: TRBV6-5
j_gene: TRBJ1-2

CDR3nt: TGCGCCAGCAGCTTGGAACAGGGGGGAAGTTCACCCCTCCACTTT
CDR3aa: CASSLEQGGSSPLHF
abundance: few
d_gene: TRBD1
v_gene: TRBV5-1
j_gene: TRBJ1-6

CDR3nt: TGCAGTGCTAGAGATTGGGACAGCTTCTCCTACGAGCAGTACTTC
CDR3aa: CSARDWDSFSYEQYF
abundance: many
d_gene: TRBD1
v_gene: TRBV20-1
j_gene: TRBJ2-7

CDR3nt: TGTGCCAGCAGTTTACCTCAAGGAGGCAATCAGCCCCAGCATTTT
CDR3aa: CASSLPQGGNQPQHF
abundance: -
d_gene: -
v_gene: TRBV28
j_gene: TRBJ1-5

CDR3nt: TGCGCCAGCACTCGGGCGGCAGCTTACACAGATACGCAGTATTTT
CDR3aa: CASTRAAAYTDTQYF
abundance: -
d_gene: -
v_gene: TRBV4-1
j_gene: TRBJ2-3

CDR3nt: TGCGCCAGCAGCTTCGACCCCGAACCCGGGACGGATAAGTACTTC
CDR3aa: CASSFDPEPGTDKYF
abundance: many
d_gene: -
v_gene: TRBV5-1
j_gene: TRBJ2-7

CDR3nt: TGTGCCAGCAGTCCCCGGGAAAGCACAGATACGCAGTATTTT
CDR3aa: CASSPRESTDTQYF
abundance: many
d_gene: -
v_gene: TRBV6-5
j_gene: TRBJ2-3

CDR3nt: TGTGCCAGCAGCTTAGACGGGCCGAATCCCTACAATGAGCAGTTCTTC
CDR3aa: CASSLDGPNPYNEQFF
abundance: many
d_gene: -
v_gene: TRBV11-3
j_gene: TRBJ2-1

CDR3nt: TGTGCCAGCAGCCTCGGGTCTAGCACAGATACGCAGTATTTT
CDR3aa: CASSLGSSTDTQYF
abundance: many
d_gene: -
v_gene: TRBV3-1
j_gene: TRBJ2-3

CDR3nt: TGTGCCAGCAGCTCTCCGACTAGCGATAACACCGGGGAGCTGTTTTTT
CDR3aa: CASSSPTSDNTGELFF
abundance: many
d_gene: TRBD2
v_gene: TRBV7-9
j_gene: TRBJ2-2

CDR3nt: TGTGCCAGCAGAATAGCGGGAGAAGAGACCCAGTACTTC
CDR3aa: CASRIAGEETQYF
abundance: many
d_gene: TRBD2
v_gene: TRBV6-2/TRBV6-3
j_gene: TRBJ2-5

CDR3nt: TGCAGCGGTGGGGACCGATCCTACAATGAGCAGTTCTTC
CDR3aa: CSGGDRSYNEQFF
abundance: many
d_gene: -
v_gene: TRBV29-1
j_gene: TRBJ2-1